The 5 T cell receptor beta chains reported below all come from one sample, sequenced in a study of T cells after yellow fever vaccination. TCRdb itself ran the 5' RACE reads through MiXCR, one entry per CDR3 protein. This table has approximately 350,000 distinct CDR3 sequences, 11% appearing once. The source material was PBMCs, sampled on the day of the first yellow fever vaccination. The receptors originated from a man aged 18 to 30 who received the YFV17D yellow fever vaccine.

The chain carries TRBV18 and TRBJ2-1, with 10 bases matching TRBD2. The V gene end was trimmed by 3 bases and the J gene end by 7 bases; junction bases not matched to a gene: 9. The CDR3 has 16 amino acids. CDR1 is KGHSH and CDR2 is LQKENI in the germline V gene. The CDR3, as DNA: TGTGCCAGCTCACCCTGGATGGCTAGCGGGGGTAATGAGCAGTTCTTC. Translating it yields CASSPWMASGGNEQFF. The entire variable domain, with the rest obtained from reference TRBV18 and TRBJ2-1, is as follows: NAGVMQNPRHLVRRRGQEARLRCSPMKGHSHVYWYRQLPEEGLKFMVYLQKENIIDESGMPKERFSAEFPKEGPSILRIQQVVRGDSAAYFCASSPWMASGGNEQFFGPGTRLTVL.

This clonotype has only a few counts. This CDR3 reads CASSLGPRAYEQYF. The CDR3 region has the DNA TGTGCCAGCAGCTTAGGGCCCAGGGCCTACGAGCAGTACTTC. The chain combines TRBV7-6 with TRBJ2-7, with D perhaps TRBD1 (5 bases). V lost 1 base, J lost 2 bases, and 9 bases lay in between. The CDR3 runs to 14 residues. CDR1 is SGHVS, CDR2 FNYEAQ, per germline. The full variable domain, completed using reference TRBV7-6 and TRBJ2-7, is GAGVSQSPRYKVTKRGQDVALRCDPISGHVSLYWYRQALGQGPEFLTYFNYEAQQDKSGLPNDRFSAERPEGSISTLTIQRTEQRDSAMYRCASSLGPRAYEQYFGPGTRLTVT.

The gene calls are TRBV7-2 and TRBJ2-7; unclear D gene. CDR1 and CDR2 from the germline V gene are SGHTA and FQGNSA. The germline V and J ends were trimmed by 2 bases and 1 base, with 9 bases remaining between them. The CDR3 has 14 amino acids. The CDR3 DNA sequence: TGTGCCAGCAGCTTAACTCAAGAATCCTACGAGCAGTACTTC. Residues: CASSLTQESYEQYF.

V is TRBV4-1 and J is TRBJ2-4, with D possibly matching TRBD1 (6 bases). Trimming removed 0 bases at V and 11 bases at J, with 26 bases between. Germline assignment: CDR1 MGHRA and CDR2 YSYEKL. This CDR3 comprises 18 residues. The CDR3 region has the DNA TGCGCCAGCAGCCAAGATAGTCCGGACAGTCCTTTAAGCAGGGTTCAGTACTTC. Translated: CASSQDSPDSPLSRVQYF.

The chain is built from TRBV5-4 and TRBJ1-2; TRBD1 is a possible D gene (5 bases). From germline, CDR1 is SGHNT and CDR2 YYREEE (reference sequence). Trimming pared 0 bases from V and 8 bases from J, leaving 20 bases between. The CDR3 covers 16 residues. The CDR3 DNA follows: TGTGCCAGCAGCTTGGGTCGGGCCAGGGCGGGAAACGGCTACACCTTC. This encodes CASSLGRARAGNGYTF. The full variable domain, completed using reference TRBV5-4 and TRBJ1-2, is ETGVTQSPTHLIKTRGQQVTLRCSSQSGHNTVSWYQQALGQGPQFIFQYYREEENGRGNFPPRFSGLQFPNYSSELNVNALELDDSALYLCASSLGRARAGNGYTFGSGTRLTVV.